A selection of T cell receptor beta chains follows, all from one sample in a study of blood T cell repertoires in COVID-19. Repertoires were generated with immunoSEQ multiplex PCR, while TCRdb's copy carries only in-frame clones and drops some. The sample holds roughly 100,000 clones; approximately 91% are singletons and the top ten take 4% to 6%. Sample: peripheral blood. These receptors were obtained from a human donor in a cohort sampled during active COVID-19. Each CDR3 is given with its conserved first and last residue. The order of the fields is clone size, J gene, V gene, CDR3 protein. Not every row has a clone size; where given, it reads once, few, many or a size class.

abundance: .
j_gene: TRBJ2-4
v_gene: TRBV6-1
CDR3aa: CASSERRLAATFLAKNIQYF

abundance: .
j_gene: TRBJ2-7
v_gene: TRBV5-1
CDR3aa: CASSRDIVTYEQYF

abundance: .
j_gene: TRBJ1-1
v_gene: TRBV5-4
CDR3aa: CASSSGTGGEYTEAFF

abundance: .
j_gene: TRBJ1-6
v_gene: TRBV27
CDR3aa: CASQTIDSPLHF

abundance: many
j_gene: TRBJ1-6
v_gene: TRBV15
CDR3aa: CATSRGTGPQGDSPLHF

abundance: .
j_gene: TRBJ2-1
v_gene: TRBV15
CDR3aa: CATSLTRYNEQFF

abundance: .
j_gene: TRBJ2-7
v_gene: TRBV11-2
CDR3aa: CASSLGSGVVYEQYF

abundance: .
j_gene: TRBJ1-5
v_gene: TRBV25-1
CDR3aa: CASSETGTWNQPQHF

abundance: .
j_gene: TRBJ2-7
v_gene: TRBV28
CDR3aa: CASSLDRGYEQYF

abundance: .
j_gene: TRBJ1-5
v_gene: TRBV30
CDR3aa: CAWTKTGIWDQPQHF

abundance: .
j_gene: TRBJ2-4
v_gene: TRBV15
CDR3aa: CATSREGTLAKNIQYF

abundance: .
j_gene: TRBJ1-1
v_gene: TRBV6-6
CDR3aa: CASSSPGQNTEAFF

abundance: .
j_gene: TRBJ1-2
v_gene: TRBV6-1
CDR3aa: CASSERRTGYGYTF

abundance: .
j_gene: TRBJ1-1
v_gene: TRBV7-2
CDR3aa: CASSLAGQPNTEAFF

abundance: .
j_gene: TRBJ1-2
v_gene: TRBV7-8
CDR3aa: CASSLTDSYGYTF

abundance: .
j_gene: TRBJ2-1
v_gene: TRBV9
CDR3aa: CASSVGQAASYNEQFF

abundance: .
j_gene: TRBJ2-5
v_gene: TRBV28
CDR3aa: CASREATQETQYF

abundance: .
j_gene: TRBJ1-4
v_gene: TRBV7-9
CDR3aa: CASSLNSEKLFF

abundance: .
j_gene: TRBJ1-4
v_gene: TRBV18
CDR3aa: CASSPPGLREKLFF

abundance: .
j_gene: TRBJ2-3
v_gene: TRBV11-1
CDR3aa: CASSSLGPLDTQYF

abundance: .
j_gene: TRBJ2-7
v_gene: TRBV6-6
CDR3aa: CASSYGTGAYEQYF

abundance: few
j_gene: TRBJ1-1
v_gene: TRBV5-1
CDR3aa: CASSLDGTWSFF